This T cell receptor (beta chain) was sequenced for a study of liver allograft versus peripheral blood T cells. Study as a whole: Recipients' peripheral blood T cell receptor repertoires were compared with those in transplanted livers. Study-wide results and limits: Peripheral blood repertoires reportedly differed from the T cell receptor repertoires found inside liver allografts.

TCRdb used MiXCR to reprocess the reads, holding one entry per CDR3 protein. Of 10,000 or so distinct CDR3 sequences in the sample, roughly 20% are singletons; the top ten hold roughly 1.3%. The CDR3 has 15 amino acids. The germline gives CDR1 LNHDA, CDR2 SQIVND (reference sequence). The germline V and J ends were trimmed by 0 bases and 7 bases, with 12 bases remaining between them. By proportion, this clonotype is medium-sized. Its specificity is unknown. The V call is TRBV19, the J call TRBJ2-2; D is unresolved. The receptor was derived from a human patient who had a liver transplant. Some T cells may arise from the graft donor. The chain's CDR3 is CASSIDHSFGGELFF. The CDR3 bases are TGTGCCAGTAGTATAGATCACTCCTTTGGCGGGGAGCTGTTTTTT.